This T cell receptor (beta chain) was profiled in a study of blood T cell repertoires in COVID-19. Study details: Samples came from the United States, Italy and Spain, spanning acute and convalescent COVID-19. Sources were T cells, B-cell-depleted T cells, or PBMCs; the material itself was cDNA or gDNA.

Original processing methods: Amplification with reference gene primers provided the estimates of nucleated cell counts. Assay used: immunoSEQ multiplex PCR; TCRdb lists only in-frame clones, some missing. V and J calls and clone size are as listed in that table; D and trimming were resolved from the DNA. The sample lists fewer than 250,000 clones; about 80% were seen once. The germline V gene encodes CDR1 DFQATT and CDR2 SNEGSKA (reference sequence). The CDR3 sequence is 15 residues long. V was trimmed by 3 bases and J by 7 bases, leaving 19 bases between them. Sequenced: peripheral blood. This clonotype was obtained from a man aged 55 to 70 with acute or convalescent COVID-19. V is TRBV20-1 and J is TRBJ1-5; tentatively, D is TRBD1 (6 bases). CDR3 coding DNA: TGCAGTGCTAGTGAGGGGGGGGGAAATAGGCAGCCCCAGCATTTT. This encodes CSASEGGGNRQPQHF.